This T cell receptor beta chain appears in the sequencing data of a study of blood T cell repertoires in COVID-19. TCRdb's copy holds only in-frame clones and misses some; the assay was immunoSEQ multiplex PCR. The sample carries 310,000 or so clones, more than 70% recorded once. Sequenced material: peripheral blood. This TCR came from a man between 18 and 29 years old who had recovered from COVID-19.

CDR3 coding DNA: TGTGCCAGCAGCTTAGCCCGGGGGGGTATGTACGAGCAGTACTTC. Protein: CASSLARGGMYEQYF. The chain recombines TRBV11-2 with TRBJ2-7; 8 bases line up with TRBD2. Germline lookup yields CDR1 SGHAT and CDR2 FQNNGV. V shed 1 base, J shed 4 bases, and the junction held 6 bases outside the gene matches. The length of the CDR3 is 15 residues.